The T cell receptor (beta chain) described here comes from a study of shared clonotypes between healthy human individuals. Turning to the study itself: Donor ages ranged 18 to 49 years: a couple of women, a few men.

Sorted-subset replicate PCR reactions contained roughly 210 ng DNA, corresponding to some 29,000 T cell genomes. As originally analysed: As immunoSEQ supplied junction-only sequences (without quality scores), filtering differed. Profiling relied on immunoSEQ multiplex PCR, and the TCRdb table lists in-frame clones only, not all of them. V and J calls and clone size follow that table, whereas D and trimming were derived from the DNA. Among 1,100,000 or so clones listed, 78% were seen once. Details on this clone: Its target is unknown.

The junction had 10 bases not matched to a gene; V was cut back by 5 bases and J by 4 bases. The CDR3 is made up of 15 amino acids. Per germline, CDR1 SGHNT and CDR2 YYREEE (reference sequence). Whole-study results and caveats: Across subsets, estimated richness was generally greater for naive than for memory populations.

The specimen sequenced was memory CD4+ T cells from PBMCs. Stated subset: CD45RA-negative fraction. This chain links TRBV5-4 with TRBJ1-1, with 8 nucleotides matching TRBD1. The sequence came from a young man in good health. Some clones in this sample may be carry-over from other donors' samples. The CDR3 bases are TGTGCCAGCAGTTTTGGGACAGGAGCGGGCACTGAAGCTTTCTTT. Encoded protein: CASSFGTGAGTEAFF.